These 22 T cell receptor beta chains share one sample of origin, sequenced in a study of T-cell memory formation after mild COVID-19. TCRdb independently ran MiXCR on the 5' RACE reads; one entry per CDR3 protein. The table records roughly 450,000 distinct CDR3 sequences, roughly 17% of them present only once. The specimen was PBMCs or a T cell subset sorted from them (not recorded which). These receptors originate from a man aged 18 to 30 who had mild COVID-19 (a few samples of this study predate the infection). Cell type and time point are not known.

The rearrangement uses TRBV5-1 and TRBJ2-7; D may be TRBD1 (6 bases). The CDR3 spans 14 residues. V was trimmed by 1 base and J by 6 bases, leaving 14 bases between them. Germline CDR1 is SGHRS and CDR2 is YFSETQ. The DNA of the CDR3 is TGCGCCAGCAGCTTGTACAGGGCCGCCTTCGAGCAGTACTTC. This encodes CASSLYRAAFEQYF. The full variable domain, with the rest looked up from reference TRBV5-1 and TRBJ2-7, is KAGVTQTPRYLIKTRGQQVTLSCSPISGHRSVSWYQQTPGQGLQFLFEYFSETQRNKGNFPGRFSGRQFSNSRSEMNVSTLELGDSALYLCASSLYRAAFEQYFGPGTRLTVT.

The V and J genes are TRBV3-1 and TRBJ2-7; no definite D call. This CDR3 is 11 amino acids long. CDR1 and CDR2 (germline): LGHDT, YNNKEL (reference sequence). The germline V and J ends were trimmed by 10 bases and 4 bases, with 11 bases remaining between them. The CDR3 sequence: CATSLGYEQYF. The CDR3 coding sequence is TGTGCCACCTCCTTAGGGTACGAGCAGTACTTC.

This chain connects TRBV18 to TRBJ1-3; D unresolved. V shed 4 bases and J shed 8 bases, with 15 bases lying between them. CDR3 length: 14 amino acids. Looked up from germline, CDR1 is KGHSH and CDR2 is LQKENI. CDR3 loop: CASSLPGYDDTIYF. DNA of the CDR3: TGTGCCAGCTCACTTCCGGGGTACGACGACACCATATATTTT. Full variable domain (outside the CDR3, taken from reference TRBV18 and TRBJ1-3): NAGVMQNPRHLVRRRGQEARLRCSPMKGHSHVYWYRQLPEEGLKFMVYLQKENIIDESGMPKERFSAEFPKEGPSILRIQQVVRGDSAAYFCASSLPGYDDTIYFGEGSWLTVV.

This CDR3 is CASSSGTSYNEQFF. In nucleotides, the CDR3 is TGTGCCAGCAGTTCCGGGACTAGCTACAATGAGCAGTTCTTC. The chain joins TRBV6-2 or TRBV6-3 to TRBJ2-1, with TRBD2 matching 8 bases. The V and J ends lost 4 bases and 3 bases, in that order; junction bases with no gene match: 2. This CDR3 is built from 14 residues. CDR1 and CDR2 from the germline V gene are MNHEY and SVGEGT.

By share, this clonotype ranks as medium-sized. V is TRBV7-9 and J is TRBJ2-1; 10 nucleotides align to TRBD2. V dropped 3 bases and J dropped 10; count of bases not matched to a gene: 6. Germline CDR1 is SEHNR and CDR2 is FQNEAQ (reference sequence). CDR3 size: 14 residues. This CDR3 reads CASSFGTSGDEQFF. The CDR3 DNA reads TGTGCCAGCAGCTTTGGAACTAGCGGGGACGAGCAGTTCTTC.

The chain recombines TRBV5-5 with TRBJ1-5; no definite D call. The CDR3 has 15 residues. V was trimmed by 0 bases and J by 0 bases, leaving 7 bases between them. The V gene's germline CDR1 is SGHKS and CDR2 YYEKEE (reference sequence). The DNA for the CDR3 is TGTGCCAGCAGCTTGGACCCTATTAGCAATCAGCCCCAGCATTTT. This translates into CASSLDPISNQPQHF.

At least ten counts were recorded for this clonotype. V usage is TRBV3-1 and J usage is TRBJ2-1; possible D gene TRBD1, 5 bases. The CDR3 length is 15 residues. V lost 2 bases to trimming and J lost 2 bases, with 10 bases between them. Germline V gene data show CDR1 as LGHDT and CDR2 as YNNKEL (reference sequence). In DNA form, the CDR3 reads TGTGCCAGCAGCCAAAGAAGGGGTACCTACAATGAGCAGTTCTTC. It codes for CASSQRRGTYNEQFF.

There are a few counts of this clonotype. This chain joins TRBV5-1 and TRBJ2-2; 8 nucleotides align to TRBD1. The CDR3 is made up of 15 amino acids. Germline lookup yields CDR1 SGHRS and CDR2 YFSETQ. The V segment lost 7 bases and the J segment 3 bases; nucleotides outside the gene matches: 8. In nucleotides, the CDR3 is TGCGCCAGCCAGAGACAGGGGAGTGACACCGGGGAGCTGTTTTTT. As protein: CASQRQGSDTGELFF. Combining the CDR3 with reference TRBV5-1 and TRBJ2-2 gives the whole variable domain KAGVTQTPRYLIKTRGQQVTLSCSPISGHRSVSWYQQTPGQGLQFLFEYFSETQRNKGNFPGRFSGRQFSNSRSEMNVSTLELGDSALYLCASQRQGSDTGELFFGEGSRLTVL.

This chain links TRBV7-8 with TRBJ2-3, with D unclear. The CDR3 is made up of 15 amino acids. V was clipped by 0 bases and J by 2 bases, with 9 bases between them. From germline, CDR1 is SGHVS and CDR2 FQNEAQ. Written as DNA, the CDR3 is TGTGCCAGCAGCTTAGCAGGGTTGAACACAGATACGCAGTATTTT. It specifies CASSLAGLNTDTQYF.

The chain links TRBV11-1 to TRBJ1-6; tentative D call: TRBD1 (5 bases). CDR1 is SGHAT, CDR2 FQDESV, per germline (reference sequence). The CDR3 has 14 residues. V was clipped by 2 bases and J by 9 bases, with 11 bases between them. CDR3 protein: CASSLRAGSSPLHF. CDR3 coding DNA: TGTGCCAGCAGCTTAAGGGCAGGGAGTTCACCCCTCCACTTT.

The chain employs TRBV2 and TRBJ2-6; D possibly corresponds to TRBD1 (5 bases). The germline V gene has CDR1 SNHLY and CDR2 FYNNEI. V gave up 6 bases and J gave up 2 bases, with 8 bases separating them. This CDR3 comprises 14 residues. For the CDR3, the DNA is TGTGCCAGCAGGGGGCTTACTGGGGCCAACGTCCTGACTTTC. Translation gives CASRGLTGANVLTF.

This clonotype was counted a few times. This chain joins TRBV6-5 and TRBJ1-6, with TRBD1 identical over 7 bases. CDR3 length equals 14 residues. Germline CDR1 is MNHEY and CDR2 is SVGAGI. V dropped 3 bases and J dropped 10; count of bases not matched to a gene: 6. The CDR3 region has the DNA TGTGCCAGCAGTTATCAAACAGGGGACTCACCCCTCCACTTT. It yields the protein CASSYQTGDSPLHF.

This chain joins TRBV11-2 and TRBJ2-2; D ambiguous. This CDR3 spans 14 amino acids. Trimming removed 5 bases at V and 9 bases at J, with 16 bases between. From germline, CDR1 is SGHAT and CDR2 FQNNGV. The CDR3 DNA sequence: TGTGCCAGCAGCCAAAACCTCTACGGACGGGAGCTGTTTTTT. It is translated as CASSQNLYGRELFF. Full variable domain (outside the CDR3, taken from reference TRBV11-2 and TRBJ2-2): EAGVAQSPRYKIIEKRQSVAFWCNPISGHATLYWYQQILGQGPKLLIQFQNNGVVDDSQLPKDRFSAERLKGVDSTLKIQPAKLEDSAVYLCASSQNLYGRELFFGEGSRLTVL.

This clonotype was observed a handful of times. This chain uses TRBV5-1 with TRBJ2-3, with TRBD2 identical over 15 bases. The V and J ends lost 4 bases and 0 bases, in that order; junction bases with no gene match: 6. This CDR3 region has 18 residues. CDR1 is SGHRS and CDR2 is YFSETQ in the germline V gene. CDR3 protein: CASSIGTSGGPSTDTQYF. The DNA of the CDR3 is TGCGCCAGCAGCATCGGGACTAGCGGGGGGCCAAGCACAGATACGCAGTATTTT.

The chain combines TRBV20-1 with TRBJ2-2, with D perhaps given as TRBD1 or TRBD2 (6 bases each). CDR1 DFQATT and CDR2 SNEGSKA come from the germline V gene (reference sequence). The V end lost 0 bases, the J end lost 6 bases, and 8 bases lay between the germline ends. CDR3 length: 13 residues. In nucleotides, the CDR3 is TGCAGTGCTAGAGATGGGGGGCCCGGGGAGCTGTTTTTT. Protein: CSARDGGPGELFF.

CDR3 sequence: CASSPDRVGNEQFF. In DNA form, the CDR3 reads TGCGCCAGCAGTCCTGACAGGGTTGGCAATGAGCAGTTCTTC. The genes are TRBV10-1 and TRBJ2-1; 7 bases align to TRBD1. The length of the CDR3 is 14 residues. Germline CDR1 and CDR2: WNHNN and SYGVQD (reference sequence). Trimming removed 5 bases from V and 6 bases from J; junction bases left unmatched: 7.

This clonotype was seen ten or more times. This CDR3 reads CASSLAQGGGGGNTIYF. In DNA, the CDR3 is TGTGCCAGCAGCTTAGCGCAGGGCGGGGGTGGTGGAAACACCATATATTTT. This chain connects TRBV7-8 to TRBJ1-3, with a possible D match to TRBD1 (5 bases). This CDR3 comprises 17 residues. Between the trimmed V and J ends, which lost 0 bases and 3 bases, there was a span of 15 bases. Germline lookup yields CDR1 SGHVS and CDR2 FQNEAQ.

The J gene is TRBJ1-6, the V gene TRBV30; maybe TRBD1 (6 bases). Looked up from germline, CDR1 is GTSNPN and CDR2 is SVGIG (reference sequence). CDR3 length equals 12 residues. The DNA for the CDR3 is TGTGCGGCAGGACAGTTAGGTTCACCCCTCCACTTT. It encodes CAAGQLGSPLHF.

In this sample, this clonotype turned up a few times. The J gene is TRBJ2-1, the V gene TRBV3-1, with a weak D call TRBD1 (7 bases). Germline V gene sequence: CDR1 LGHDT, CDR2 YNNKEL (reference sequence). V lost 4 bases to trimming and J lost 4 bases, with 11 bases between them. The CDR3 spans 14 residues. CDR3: CASSPGGMYNEQFF. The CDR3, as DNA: TGTGCCAGCAGCCCAGGGGGGATGTACAATGAGCAGTTCTTC.

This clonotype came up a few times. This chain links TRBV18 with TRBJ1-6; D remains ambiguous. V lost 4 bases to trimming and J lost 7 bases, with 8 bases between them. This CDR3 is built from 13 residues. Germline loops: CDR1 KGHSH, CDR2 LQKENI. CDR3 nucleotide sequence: TGTGCCAGCTCACTAGACGTCAATTCACCCCTCCACTTT. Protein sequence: CASSLDVNSPLHF.

The CDR3 loop reads CASSYDSNQPQHF. The CDR3 DNA reads as TGTGCCAGCAGCTACGACAGTAATCAGCCCCAGCATTTT. The chain employs TRBV6-2 or TRBV6-3 and TRBJ1-5; D is possibly TRBD1 (5 bases). The V gene lost 6 bases and the J gene lost 4 bases, with 10 bases spanning the gap. This CDR3 has 13 amino acids. Germline CDR1 MNHEY, CDR2 SVGEGT.

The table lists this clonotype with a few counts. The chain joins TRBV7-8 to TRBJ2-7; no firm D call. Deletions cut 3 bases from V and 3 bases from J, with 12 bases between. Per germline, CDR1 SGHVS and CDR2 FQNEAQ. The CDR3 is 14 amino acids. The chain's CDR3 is CASSFGISVYEQYV. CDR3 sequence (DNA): TGTGCCAGCAGCTTTGGCATCTCCGTCTACGAGCAGTACGTC.